Sequencing of this T cell receptor (beta chain) was carried out in a study of regulatory T cells in long-lasting Graves disease. General observations from the study: Persistent disease preferred TRBV28, TRBJ1-2 and TRBJ2-5.

Construction of the TCR beta libraries employed iRepertoire HTBI primers in conjunction with Arm-PCR of CDR3 regions. TCRdb redid the calling of the multiplex PCR reads with MiXCR, one entry per CDR3 protein. Of about 210,000 distinct CDR3 sequences listed, roughly a fifth are singletons. This clonotype has at least ten counts. Its target is unknown. Germline V gene data show CDR1 as SEHNR and CDR2 as FQNEAQ (reference sequence). Deletions cut 4 bases from V and 6 bases from J, with 21 bases between. The CDR3 consists of 17 residues. The time point is: newly diagnosed GD, antithyroid drugs for less than 3 months. RNA extracted from PBMCs served as the sequencing template. Another study also made use of these data, one on T cells in Graves' hyperthyroidism and ophthalmopathy.

This sequence originates from a woman aged 30 to 39 with Graves disease. V and J are TRBV7-9 and TRBJ2-2; TRBD2 might be the D (6 bases). The material sequenced was peripheral blood mononuclear cells (PBMCs), taken at new diagnosis, from a patient treated with antithyroid drugs. CDR3 in amino acids: CASSYRMGGKVSGELFF. CDR3 nucleotides: TGTGCCAGCAGCTACCGGATGGGCGGGAAGGTCTCCGGGGAGCTGTTTTTT.